This T cell receptor (beta chain) was sequenced during a study of T cells in localized non-small cell lung cancer. Study-wide results and limits: Adjacent lung had a median roughly 58 of the 100 largest tumor clones. Of the tissues analyzed, uninvolved adjacent lung showed maximal T cell clonality, greater than tumor. Higher blood T cell density tracked longer overall survival.

Note on this clone: Its matching antigen is unknown.

Assay used: immunoSEQ multiplex PCR; TCRdb lists only in-frame clones, some missing. This table holds 75,000 to 80,000 clones, 85% to 90% found once. Germline CDR1 SNHLY, CDR2 FYNNEI. V shed 6 bases, J shed 1 base, and the junction held 6 bases outside the gene matches. The length of the CDR3 is 16 residues. The sample here was peripheral blood, taken before any cancer treatment. The chain uses TRBV2 and TRBJ1-5; 10 bases agree with TRBD1. The sequence was obtained from a woman between 35 and 70 years old with stage I squamous cell lung carcinoma. The CDR3 nucleotides are TGTGCCAGCAGCGGGGACAGGGGTGCGAGCAATCAGCCCCAGCATTTT. This encodes CASSGDRGASNQPQHF.